This T cell receptor (beta chain) was captured by sequencing in a study of OX40 agonist ivuxolimab in advanced cancers. On the study more broadly: There were three patients with partial responses, one having hepatocellular carcinoma and two cutaneous melanoma.

The CDR3 runs to 18 residues. The V segment lost 6 bases and the J segment 0 bases; nucleotides outside the gene matches: 11. Per the germline V gene, CDR1 is SEHNR and CDR2 is FQNEAQ (reference sequence). At cycle 4 day 1, cycle 7 day 1, and baseline, blood was sampled. The protocol was immunoSEQ multiplex PCR, while the TCRdb copy is restricted to in-frame clones and leaves out a portion. The profile shows approximately 82,000 clones, around 89% of them singletons. Note on this clone: Its target is not known.

Study-level results: CD4+ and CD8+ T cells in blood underwent clonal expansion by week 6 at 0.1 to 3.0 mg/kg. Relative to CD4+ cells, CD8+ T cells on average had more expanded clones.

The genes are TRBV7-9 and TRBJ1-3, with 10 bases aligning to TRBD1. The TCR sequence derives from an adult with an advanced solid tumor such as melanoma, head and neck, liver or kidney cancer. The sample here was CD4+ or CD8+ T cells sorted from blood, taken in a trial of the OX40 agonist ivuxolimab. CDR3 sequence (DNA): TGTGCCAGCAGACCTTGGACAGGGGGTATTTTCTCTGGAAACACCATATATTTT. This gives the protein CASRPWTGGIFSGNTIYF.